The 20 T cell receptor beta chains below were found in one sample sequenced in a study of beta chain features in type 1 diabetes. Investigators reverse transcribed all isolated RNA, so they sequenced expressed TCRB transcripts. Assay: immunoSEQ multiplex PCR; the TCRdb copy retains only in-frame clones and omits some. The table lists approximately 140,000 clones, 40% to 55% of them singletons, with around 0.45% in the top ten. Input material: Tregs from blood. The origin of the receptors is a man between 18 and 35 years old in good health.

The CDR3 coding sequence is TGTGCCATCAGTGAGACGGCGGGAGCAGCAGATACGCAGTATTTT. Encoded protein: CAISETAGAADTQYF. The V gene is TRBV10-3, the J gene TRBJ2-3; TRBD2 agrees at 7 bases. Germline values: CDR1 ENHRY, CDR2 SYGVKD. The ends lost 2 bases at V and 4 bases at J; junction bases unmatched: 6. The CDR3 is 15 amino acids.

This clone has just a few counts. The CDR3 protein is CASRQVINEKLFF. CDR3 sequence (DNA): TGCGCCAGCAGACAGGTGATTAATGAAAAACTGTTTTTT. V and J are TRBV5-1 and TRBJ1-4; perhaps TRBD1 as D (5 bases). The CDR3 runs 13 residues. Trimming stripped 5 bases from V and 4 bases from J, with 9 bases between. Germline V gene sequence: CDR1 SGHRS, CDR2 YFSETQ.

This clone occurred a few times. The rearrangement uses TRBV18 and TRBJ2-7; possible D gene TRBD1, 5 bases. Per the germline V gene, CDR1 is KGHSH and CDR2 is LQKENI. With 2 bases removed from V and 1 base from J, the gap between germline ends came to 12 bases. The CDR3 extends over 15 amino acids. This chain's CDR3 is CASSPAQGLSYEQYF. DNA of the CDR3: TGTGCCAGCTCACCAGCGCAGGGTTTATCCTACGAGCAGTACTTC.

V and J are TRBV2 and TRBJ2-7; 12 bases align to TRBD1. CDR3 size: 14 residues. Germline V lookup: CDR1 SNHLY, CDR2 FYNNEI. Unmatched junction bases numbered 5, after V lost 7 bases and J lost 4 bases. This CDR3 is CASTWDRGLYEQYF. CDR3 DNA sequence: TGTGCCAGCACCTGGGACAGGGGGCTATACGAGCAGTACTTC.

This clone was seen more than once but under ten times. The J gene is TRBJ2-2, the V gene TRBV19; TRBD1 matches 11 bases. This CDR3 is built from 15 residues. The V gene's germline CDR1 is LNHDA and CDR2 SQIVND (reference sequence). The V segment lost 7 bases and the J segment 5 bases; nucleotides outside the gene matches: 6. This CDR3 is CASIPDRGRTGELFF. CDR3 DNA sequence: TGTGCCAGTATTCCGGACAGGGGGCGAACCGGGGAGCTGTTTTTT.

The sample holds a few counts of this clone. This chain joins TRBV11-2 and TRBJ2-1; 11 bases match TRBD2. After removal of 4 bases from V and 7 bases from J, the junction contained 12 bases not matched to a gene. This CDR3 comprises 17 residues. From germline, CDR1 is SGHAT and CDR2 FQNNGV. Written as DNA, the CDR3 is TGTGCCAGCAGCTCTACCCTAGCGGGGGGCTTTTTAAATGAGCAGTTCTTC. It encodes CASSSTLAGGFLNEQFF.

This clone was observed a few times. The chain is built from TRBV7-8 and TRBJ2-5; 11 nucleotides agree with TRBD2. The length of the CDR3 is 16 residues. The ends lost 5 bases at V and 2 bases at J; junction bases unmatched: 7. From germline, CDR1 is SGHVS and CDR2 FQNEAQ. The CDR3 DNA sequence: TGTGCCAGCAGCCGTAGACTAGCGGGGCGACAAGAGACCCAGTACTTC. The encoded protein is CASSRRLAGRQETQYF.

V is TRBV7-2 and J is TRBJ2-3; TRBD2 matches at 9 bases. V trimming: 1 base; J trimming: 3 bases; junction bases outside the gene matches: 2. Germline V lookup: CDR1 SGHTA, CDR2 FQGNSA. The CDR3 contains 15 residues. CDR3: CASSLVGLATDTQYF. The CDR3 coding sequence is TGTGCCAGCAGCTTAGTAGGACTAGCGACAGATACGCAGTATTTT. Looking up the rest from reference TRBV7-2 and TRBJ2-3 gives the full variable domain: GAGVSQSPSNKVTEKGKDVELRCDPISGHTALYWYRQSLGQGLEFLIYFQGNSAPDKSGLPSDRFSAERTGGSVSTLTIQRTQQEDSAVYLCASSLVGLATDTQYFGPGTRLTVL.

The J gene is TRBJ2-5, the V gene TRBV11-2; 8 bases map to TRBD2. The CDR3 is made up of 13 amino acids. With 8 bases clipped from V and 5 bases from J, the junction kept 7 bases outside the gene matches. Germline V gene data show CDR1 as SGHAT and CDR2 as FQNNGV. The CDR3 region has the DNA TGTGCCAGCGGCGGGACGGGGGGGGAGACCCAGTACTTC. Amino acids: CASGGTGGETQYF.

CDR3 nucleotide sequence: TGTGCCAGCAGCTTAGTTAAGTTCGGGACTCTCATTCTCAATGAGCAGTTCTTC. Translated, it gives CASSLVKFGTLILNEQFF. The rearrangement links TRBV11-2 to TRBJ2-1; maybe TRBD2 (6 bases). Germline CDR1 is SGHAT and CDR2 is FQNNGV. The V and J ends lost 1 base and 6 bases respectively, with 22 bases between them. The CDR3 extends over 18 amino acids.

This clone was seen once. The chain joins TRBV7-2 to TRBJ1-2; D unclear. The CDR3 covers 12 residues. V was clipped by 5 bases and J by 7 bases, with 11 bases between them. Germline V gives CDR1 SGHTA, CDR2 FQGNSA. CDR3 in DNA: TGTGCCAGCAGCCACAGTGGCCTTGGCTACACCTTC. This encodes CASSHSGLGYTF.

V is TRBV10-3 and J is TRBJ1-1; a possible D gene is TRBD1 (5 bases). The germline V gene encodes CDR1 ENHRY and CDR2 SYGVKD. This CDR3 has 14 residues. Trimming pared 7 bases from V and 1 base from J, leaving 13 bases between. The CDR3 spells CAITLGASNTEAFF. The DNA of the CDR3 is TGTGCCATCACTCTAGGGGCCTCGAACACTGAAGCTTTCTTT.

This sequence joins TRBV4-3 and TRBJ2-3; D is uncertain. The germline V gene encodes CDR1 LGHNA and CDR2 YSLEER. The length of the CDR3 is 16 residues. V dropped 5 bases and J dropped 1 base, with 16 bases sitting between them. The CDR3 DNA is TGCGCCAGCAGCTTCCGTAGTAACCTCGGCACAGATACGCAGTATTTT. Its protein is CASSFRSNLGTDTQYF.

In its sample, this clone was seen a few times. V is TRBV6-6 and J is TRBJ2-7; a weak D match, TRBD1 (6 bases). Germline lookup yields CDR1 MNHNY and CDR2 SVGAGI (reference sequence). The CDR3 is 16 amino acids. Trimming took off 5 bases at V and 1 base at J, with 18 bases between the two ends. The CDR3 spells CASSPLTGYRSYEQYF. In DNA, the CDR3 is TGTGCCAGCAGTCCGTTAACAGGGTACAGATCCTACGAGCAGTACTTC.

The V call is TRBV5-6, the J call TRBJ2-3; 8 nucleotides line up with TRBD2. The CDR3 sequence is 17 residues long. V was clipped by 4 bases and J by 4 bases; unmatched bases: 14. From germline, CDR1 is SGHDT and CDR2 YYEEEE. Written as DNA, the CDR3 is TGTGCCAGCAGCCACCCGTTCCGGGGGGGCAACGCAGATACGCAGTATTTT. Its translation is CASSHPFRGGNADTQYF.

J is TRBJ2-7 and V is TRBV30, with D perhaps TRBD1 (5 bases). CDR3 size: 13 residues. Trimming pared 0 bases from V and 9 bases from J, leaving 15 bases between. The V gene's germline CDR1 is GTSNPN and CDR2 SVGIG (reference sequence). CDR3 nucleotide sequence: TGTGCCTGGAGTGTAGGGCAGTCAGGGTGGCAGTACTTC. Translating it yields CAWSVGQSGWQYF.

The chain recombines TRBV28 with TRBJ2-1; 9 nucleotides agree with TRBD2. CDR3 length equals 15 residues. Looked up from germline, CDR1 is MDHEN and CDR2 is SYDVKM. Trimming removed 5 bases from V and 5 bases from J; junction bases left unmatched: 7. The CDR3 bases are TGTGCCAGCAGTGGAAGGGCTAGCGGGGACAATGAGCAGTTCTTC. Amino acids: CASSGRASGDNEQFF.

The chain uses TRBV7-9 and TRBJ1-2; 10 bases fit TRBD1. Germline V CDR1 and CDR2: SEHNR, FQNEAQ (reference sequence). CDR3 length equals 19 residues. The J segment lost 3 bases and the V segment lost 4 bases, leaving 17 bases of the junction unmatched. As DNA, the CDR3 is TGTGCCAGCAGCTACCCTTCCCACGACAGGGGGCGCGATTACTATGGCTACACCTTC. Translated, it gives CASSYPSHDRGRDYYGYTF. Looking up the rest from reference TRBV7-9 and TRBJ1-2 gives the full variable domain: DTGVSQNPRHKITKRGQNVTFRCDPISEHNRLYWYRQTLGQGPEFLTYFQNEAQLEKSRLLSDRFSAERPKGSFSTLEIQRTEQGDSAMYLCASSYPSHDRGRDYYGYTFGSGTRLTVV.

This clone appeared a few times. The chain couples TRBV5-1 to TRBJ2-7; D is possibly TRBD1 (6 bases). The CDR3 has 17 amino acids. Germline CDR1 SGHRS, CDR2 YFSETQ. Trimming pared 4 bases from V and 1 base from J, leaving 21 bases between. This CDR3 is CASSRDWGQQSSYEQYF. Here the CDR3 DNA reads TGCGCCAGCAGCCGAGATTGGGGGCAACAATCGTCCTACGAGCAGTACTTC. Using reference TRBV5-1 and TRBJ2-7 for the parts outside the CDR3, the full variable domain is KAGVTQTPRYLIKTRGQQVTLSCSPISGHRSVSWYQQTPGQGLQFLFEYFSETQRNKGNFPGRFSGRQFSNSRSEMNVSTLELGDSALYLCASSRDWGQQSSYEQYFGPGTRLTVT.

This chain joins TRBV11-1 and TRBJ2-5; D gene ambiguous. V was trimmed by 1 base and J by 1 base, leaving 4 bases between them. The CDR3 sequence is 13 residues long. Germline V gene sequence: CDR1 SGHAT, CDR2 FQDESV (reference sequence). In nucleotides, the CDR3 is TGTGCCAGCAGCTTAGGCAGCCAAGAGACCCAGTACTTC. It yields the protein CASSLGSQETQYF.